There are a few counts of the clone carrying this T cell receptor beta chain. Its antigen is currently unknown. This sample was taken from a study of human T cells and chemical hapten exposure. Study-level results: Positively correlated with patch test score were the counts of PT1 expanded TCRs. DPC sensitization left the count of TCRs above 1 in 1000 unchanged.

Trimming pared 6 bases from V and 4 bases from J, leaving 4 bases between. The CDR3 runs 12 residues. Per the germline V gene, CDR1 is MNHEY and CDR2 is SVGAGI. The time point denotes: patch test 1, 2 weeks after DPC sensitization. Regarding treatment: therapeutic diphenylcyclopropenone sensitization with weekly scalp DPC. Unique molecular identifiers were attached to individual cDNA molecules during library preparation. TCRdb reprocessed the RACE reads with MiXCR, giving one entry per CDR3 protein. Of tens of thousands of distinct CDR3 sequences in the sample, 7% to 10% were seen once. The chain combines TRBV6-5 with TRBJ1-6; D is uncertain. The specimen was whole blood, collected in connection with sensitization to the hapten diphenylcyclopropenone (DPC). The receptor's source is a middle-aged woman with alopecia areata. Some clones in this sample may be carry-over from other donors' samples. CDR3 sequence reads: CASRRYNSPLHF. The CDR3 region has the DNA TGTGCCAGCAGGCGTTATAATTCACCCCTCCACTTT.